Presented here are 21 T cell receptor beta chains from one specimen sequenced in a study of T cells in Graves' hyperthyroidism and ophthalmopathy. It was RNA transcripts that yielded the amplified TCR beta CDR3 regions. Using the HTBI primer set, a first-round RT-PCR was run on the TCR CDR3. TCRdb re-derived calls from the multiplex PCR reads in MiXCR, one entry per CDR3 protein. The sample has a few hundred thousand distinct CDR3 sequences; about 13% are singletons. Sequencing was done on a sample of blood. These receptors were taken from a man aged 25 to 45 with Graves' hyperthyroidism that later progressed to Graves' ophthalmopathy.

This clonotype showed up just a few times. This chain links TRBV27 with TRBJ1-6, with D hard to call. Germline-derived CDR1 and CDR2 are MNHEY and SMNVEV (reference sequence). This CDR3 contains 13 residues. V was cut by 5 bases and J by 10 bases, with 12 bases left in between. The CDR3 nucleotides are TGTGCCAGCAGTCCAGGCCTCGGGTCACCCCTCCACTTT. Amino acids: CASSPGLGSPLHF.

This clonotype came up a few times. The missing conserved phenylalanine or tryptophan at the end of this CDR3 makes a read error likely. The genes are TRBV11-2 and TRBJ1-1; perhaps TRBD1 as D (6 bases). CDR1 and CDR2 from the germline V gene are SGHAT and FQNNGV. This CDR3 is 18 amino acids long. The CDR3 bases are TGTGCCAGCAGACTTTCTCAGGGCAGGGGAATTAAGAACACTGGAGCTTTCCTT. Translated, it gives CASRLSQGRGIKNTGAFL.

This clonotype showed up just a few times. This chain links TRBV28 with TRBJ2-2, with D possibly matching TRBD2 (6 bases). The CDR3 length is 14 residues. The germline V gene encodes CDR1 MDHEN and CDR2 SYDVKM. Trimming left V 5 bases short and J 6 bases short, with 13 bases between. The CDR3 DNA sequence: TGTGCCAGCAGTATTCGGAGGGAGGCCGGGGAGCTGTTTTTT. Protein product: CASSIRREAGELFF.

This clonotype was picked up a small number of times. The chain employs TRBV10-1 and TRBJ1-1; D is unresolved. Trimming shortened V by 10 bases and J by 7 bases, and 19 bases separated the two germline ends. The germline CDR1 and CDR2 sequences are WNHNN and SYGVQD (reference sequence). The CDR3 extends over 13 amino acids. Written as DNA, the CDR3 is TGCGCCACCCAAGACTCTCCCGTCGGTGAAGCTTTCTTT. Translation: CATQDSPVGEAFF.

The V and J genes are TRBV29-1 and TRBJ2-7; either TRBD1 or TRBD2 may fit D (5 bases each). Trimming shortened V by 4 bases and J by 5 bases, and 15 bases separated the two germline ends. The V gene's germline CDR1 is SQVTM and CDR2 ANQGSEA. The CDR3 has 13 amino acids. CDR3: CSVAEAGFHEQYF. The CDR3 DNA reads TGCAGCGTTGCGGAGGCAGGGTTCCACGAGCAGTACTTC.

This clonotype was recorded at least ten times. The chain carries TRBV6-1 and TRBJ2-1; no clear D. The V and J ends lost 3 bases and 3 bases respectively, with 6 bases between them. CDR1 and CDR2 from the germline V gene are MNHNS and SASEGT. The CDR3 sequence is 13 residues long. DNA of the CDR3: TGTGCCAGCAGTGATATGGACTACAATGAGCAGTTCTTC. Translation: CASSDMDYNEQFF.

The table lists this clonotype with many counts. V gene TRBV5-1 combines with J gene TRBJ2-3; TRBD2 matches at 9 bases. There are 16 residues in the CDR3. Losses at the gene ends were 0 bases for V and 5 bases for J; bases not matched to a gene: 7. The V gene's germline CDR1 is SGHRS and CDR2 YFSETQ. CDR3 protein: CASSLASSGGQDTQYF. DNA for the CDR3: TGCGCCAGCAGCTTGGCCAGCAGCGGGGGGCAAGATACGCAGTATTTT.

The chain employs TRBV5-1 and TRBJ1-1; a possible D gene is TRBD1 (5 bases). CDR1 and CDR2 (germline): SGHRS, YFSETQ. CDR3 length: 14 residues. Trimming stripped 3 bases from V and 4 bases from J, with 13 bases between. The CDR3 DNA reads TGCGCCAGCAGCTCGGGGACGGGGTTCACTGAAGCTTTCTTT. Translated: CASSSGTGFTEAFF.

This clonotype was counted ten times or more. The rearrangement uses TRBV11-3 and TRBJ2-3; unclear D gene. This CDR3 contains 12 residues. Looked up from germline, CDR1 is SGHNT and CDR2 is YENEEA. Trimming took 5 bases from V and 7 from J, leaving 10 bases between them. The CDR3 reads CASSPGGNTQYF. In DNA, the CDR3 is TGTGCCAGCAGCCCTGGTGGGAATACGCAGTATTTT.

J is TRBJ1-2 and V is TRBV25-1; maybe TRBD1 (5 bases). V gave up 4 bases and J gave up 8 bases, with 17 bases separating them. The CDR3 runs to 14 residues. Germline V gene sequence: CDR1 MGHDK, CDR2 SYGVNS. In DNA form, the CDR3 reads TGTGCCAGCAGTGTTACCGGGACCGCTGGGGGCTACACCTTC. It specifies CASSVTGTAGGYTF.

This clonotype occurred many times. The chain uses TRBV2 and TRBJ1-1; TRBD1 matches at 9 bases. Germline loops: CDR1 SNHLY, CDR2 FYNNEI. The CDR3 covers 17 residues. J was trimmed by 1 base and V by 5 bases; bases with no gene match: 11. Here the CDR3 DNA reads TGTGCCAGCAGTTTCCGGGGACAGGGTACCCGGAACACTGAAGCTTTCTTT. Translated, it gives CASSFRGQGTRNTEAFF.

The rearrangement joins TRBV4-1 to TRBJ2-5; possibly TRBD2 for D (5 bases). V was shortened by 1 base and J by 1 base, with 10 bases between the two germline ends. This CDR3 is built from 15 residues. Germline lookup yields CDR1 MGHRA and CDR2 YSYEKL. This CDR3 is CASSQGGQPQETQYF. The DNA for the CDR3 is TGCGCCAGCAGCCAAGGCGGGCAGCCCCAAGAGACCCAGTACTTC.

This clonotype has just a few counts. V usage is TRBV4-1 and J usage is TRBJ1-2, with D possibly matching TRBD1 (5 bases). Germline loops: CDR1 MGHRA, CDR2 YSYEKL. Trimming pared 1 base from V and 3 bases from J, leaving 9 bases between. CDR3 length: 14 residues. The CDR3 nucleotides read TGCGCCAGCAGCCAAGGAGGGGTGGACTATGGCTACACCTTC. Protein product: CASSQGGVDYGYTF.

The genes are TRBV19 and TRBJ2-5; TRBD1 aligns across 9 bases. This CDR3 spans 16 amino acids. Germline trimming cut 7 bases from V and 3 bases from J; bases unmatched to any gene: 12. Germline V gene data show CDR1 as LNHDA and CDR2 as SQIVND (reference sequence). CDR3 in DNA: TGTGCCAGTACTACAGGGGGCGTTGGCCCGAAAGAGACCCAGTACTTC. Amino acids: CASTTGGVGPKETQYF.

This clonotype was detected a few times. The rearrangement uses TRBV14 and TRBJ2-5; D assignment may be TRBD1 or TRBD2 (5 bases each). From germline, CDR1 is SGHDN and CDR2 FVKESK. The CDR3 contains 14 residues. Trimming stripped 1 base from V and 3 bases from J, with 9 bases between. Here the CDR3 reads CASSQGGTKETQYF. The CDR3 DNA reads TGTGCCAGCAGCCAAGGGGGGACCAAAGAGACCCAGTACTTC.

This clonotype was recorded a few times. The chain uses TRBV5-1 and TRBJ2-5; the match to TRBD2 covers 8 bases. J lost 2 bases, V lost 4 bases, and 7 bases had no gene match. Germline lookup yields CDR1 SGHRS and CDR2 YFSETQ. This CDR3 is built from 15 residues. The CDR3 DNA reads TGCGCCAGCAGCATAACCGGGACTAGTCAAGAGACCCAGTACTTC. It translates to CASSITGTSQETQYF.

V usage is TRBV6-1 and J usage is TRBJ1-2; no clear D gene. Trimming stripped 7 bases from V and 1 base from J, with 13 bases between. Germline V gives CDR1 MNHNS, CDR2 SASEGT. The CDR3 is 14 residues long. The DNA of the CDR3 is TGTGCCAGCACTCCAGGACCGTTTAACTATGGCTACACCTTC. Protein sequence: CASTPGPFNYGYTF.

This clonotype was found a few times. For the CDR3, the DNA is TGTGCCAGTACCACTCGTGTTTTAAGCAATCAGCCCCAGCATTTT. This sequence encodes CASTTRVLSNQPQHF. This chain links TRBV19 with TRBJ1-5; D is unresolved. The CDR3 covers 15 residues. Per germline, CDR1 LNHDA and CDR2 SQIVND (reference sequence). V gave up 7 bases and J gave up 1 base, with 14 bases separating them.

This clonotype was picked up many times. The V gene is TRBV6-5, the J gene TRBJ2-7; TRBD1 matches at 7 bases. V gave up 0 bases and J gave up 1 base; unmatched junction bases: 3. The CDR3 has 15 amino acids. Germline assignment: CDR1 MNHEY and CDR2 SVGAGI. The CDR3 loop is CASSYSGDSSYEQYF. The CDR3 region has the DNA TGTGCCAGCAGTTACTCAGGGGACAGTTCCTACGAGCAGTACTTC.

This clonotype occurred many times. CDR3 nucleotide sequence: TGTGCCAGCAGTTTAGCGCACAGGGAGAAGGGCTACGAGCAGTACTTC. It yields the protein CASSLAHREKGYEQYF. The chain uses TRBV12-3 or TRBV12-4 and TRBJ2-7, with D maybe TRBD1 (6 bases). This CDR3 spans 16 amino acids. V was cut by 0 bases and J by 3 bases, with 15 bases left in between.

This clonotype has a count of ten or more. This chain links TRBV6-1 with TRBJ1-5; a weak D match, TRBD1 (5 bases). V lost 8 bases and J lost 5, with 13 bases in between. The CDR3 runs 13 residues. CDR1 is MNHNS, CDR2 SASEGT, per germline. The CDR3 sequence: CASYGRADQPQHF. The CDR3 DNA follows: TGTGCCAGCTACGGCAGGGCAGATCAGCCCCAGCATTTT.